The 18 T cell receptor beta chains below were found in one sample sequenced in a study of regulatory T cells in long-lasting Graves disease. The time point: persistent/refractory GD, antithyroid drugs over 5 years with positive TRAb. Isolated PBMC RNA provided the starting material for the TCR library. To make TCR beta libraries, researchers used iRepertoire HTBI primers and Arm-PCR of CDR3 regions. TCRdb recomputed calls from the multiplex PCR reads with MiXCR, one row per CDR3 protein. The repertoire holds roughly 500,000 distinct CDR3 sequences, with about 20% as singletons. Sequenced material: peripheral blood mononuclear cells (PBMCs), taken when the disease was refractory, from a patient treated with antithyroid drugs. These receptors all stem from a female donor with Graves disease.

This clonotype was counted a few times. V is TRBV7-8 and J is TRBJ2-7; either TRBD1 or TRBD2 may fit D (6 bases each). V gave up 1 base and J gave up 4 bases, with 20 bases separating them. The CDR3 sequence is 17 residues long. Germline CDR1 reads SGHVS; CDR2 reads FQNEAQ. The CDR3 nucleotides read TGTGCCAGCAGCTTAGGGAGGGTTACAGGGCCAGGGTACGAGCAGTACTTC. Translation gives CASSLGRVTGPGYEQYF.

In this sample, this clonotype turned up a few times. The chain carries TRBV20-1 and TRBJ1-3, with D hard to call. This CDR3 has 14 amino acids. Between the trimmed V and J ends, which lost 2 bases and 2 bases, there was a span of 10 bases. Germline V gives CDR1 DFQATT, CDR2 SNEGSKA (reference sequence). The CDR3 is CSARKTIAGNTIYF. CDR3 coding DNA: TGCAGTGCTAGAAAGACAATCGCTGGAAACACCATATATTTT.

This clonotype appeared many times. The chain is built from TRBV12-3 or TRBV12-4 and TRBJ1-1; a weak D match, TRBD1 (6 bases). V lost 2 bases and J 2 bases, leaving 12 bases between the germline ends. The CDR3 is 15 amino acids. As DNA, the CDR3 is TGTGCCAGCAGTTTACGCCTGACAGGCAACACTGAAGCTTTCTTT. This sequence encodes CASSLRLTGNTEAFF.

V gene TRBV14 combines with J gene TRBJ1-2; no reliable D call. The germline V and J ends were trimmed by 1 base and 5 bases, with 5 bases remaining between them. Per the germline V gene, CDR1 is SGHDN and CDR2 is FVKESK. There are 12 residues in the CDR3. The CDR3 loop reads CASSQVAYGYTF. Written as DNA, the CDR3 is TGTGCCAGCAGCCAAGTCGCGTATGGCTACACCTTC. Combining the CDR3 with reference TRBV14 and TRBJ1-2 gives the whole variable domain EAGVTQFPSHSVIEKGQTVTLRCDPISGHDNLYWYRRVMGKEIKFLLHFVKESKQDESGMPNNRFLAERTGGTYSTLKVQPAELEDSGVYFCASSQVAYGYTFGSGTRLTVV.

The rearrangement uses TRBV30 and TRBJ1-5; TRBD1 aligns across 7 bases. Germline V gives CDR1 GTSNPN, CDR2 SVGIG (reference sequence). The CDR3 extends over 13 amino acids. The junction had 4 bases not matched to a gene; V was cut back by 5 bases and J by 3 bases. This chain's CDR3 is CAWSGGDNQPQHF. The CDR3 DNA reads as TGTGCCTGGTCAGGGGGTGACAATCAGCCCCAGCATTTT.

The sample holds a few counts of this clonotype. The CDR3 loop reads CASSVSGLSTYEQYF. Written as DNA, the CDR3 is TGTGCCAGCAGCGTCTCGGGACTCTCAACCTACGAGCAGTACTTC. The gene calls are TRBV11-3 and TRBJ2-7, with TRBD2 as a possible D gene (6 bases). Germline CDR1 reads SGHNT; CDR2 reads YENEEA. The CDR3 runs to 15 residues. The V gene lost 5 bases and the J gene lost 2 bases, with 16 bases spanning the gap.

At least ten counts were recorded for this clonotype. The chain has TRBV7-8 and TRBJ1-4, with TRBD1 as a possible D gene (5 bases). Trimming left V 2 bases short and J 4 bases short, with 11 bases between. The CDR3 has 15 residues. From germline, CDR1 is SGHVS and CDR2 FQNEAQ. This CDR3 reads CASSLRDGHNEKLFF. In DNA form, the CDR3 reads TGTGCCAGCAGCTTAAGGGACGGCCATAATGAAAAACTGTTTTTT. Variable domain in full (rest from reference TRBV7-8 and TRBJ1-4): GAGVSQSPRYKVAKRGQDVALRCDPISGHVSLFWYQQALGQGPEFLTYFQNEAQLDKSGLPSDRFFAERPEGSVSTLKIQRTQQEDSAVYLCASSLRDGHNEKLFFGSGTQLSVL.

This clonotype was seen at least ten times. V and J are TRBV2 and TRBJ2-7, with D maybe TRBD1 (5 bases). CDR1 and CDR2 (germline): SNHLY, FYNNEI. This CDR3 has 13 residues. The V gene lost 7 bases and the J gene lost 0 bases, with 10 bases spanning the gap. The CDR3 nucleotides read TGTGCCAGCAAAGCAGGGTACTCCTACGAGCAGTACTTC. Residues: CASKAGYSYEQYF.

This sequence joins TRBV30 and TRBJ2-4; 7 bases map to TRBD1. The CDR3 length is 14 residues. CDR1 and CDR2 (germline): GTSNPN, SVGIG (reference sequence). V shed 4 bases, J shed 1 base, and the junction held 4 bases outside the gene matches. CDR3 amino acids: CAWNTQGAKNIQYF. Written as DNA, the CDR3 is TGTGCCTGGAATACACAGGGGGCCAAAAACATTCAGTACTTC.

This clonotype was detected once. Since a much larger clone is just one base distant, this may be a read error. V and J are TRBV6-2 or TRBV6-3 and TRBJ1-1; D might be TRBD1 (6 bases). Germline CDR1 reads MNHEY; CDR2 reads SVGEGT. The CDR3 spans 14 residues. CDR3 sequence reads: CTSSILGGGTEAFF. Here the CDR3 DNA reads TGTACCAGCAGTATACTTGGGGGCGGCACTGAAGCTTTCTTT.

The chain uses TRBV28 and TRBJ1-2; D might be TRBD1 (5 bases). The V end lost 6 bases, the J end lost 8 bases, and 25 bases lay between the germline ends. This CDR3 has 16 residues. Germline CDR1 and CDR2: MDHEN and SYDVKM. The CDR3, as DNA: TGTGCCAGCAGCTTAGGAGGCGCCAGGGCCCAAGAAGGCTACACCTTC. Its protein is CASSLGGARAQEGYTF.

This clonotype occurred many times. The rearrangement uses TRBV6-5 and TRBJ1-5, with D uncertain. CDR3 length: 15 residues. V dropped 0 bases and J dropped 5 bases, with 11 bases sitting between them. Germline V gene lookup returns CDR1 MNHEY and CDR2 SVGAGI. Here the CDR3 DNA reads TGTGCCAGCAGTTACTCGCGGGATGGGTATCAGCCCCAGCATTTT. This encodes CASSYSRDGYQPQHF.

This clonotype was seen repeatedly, ten times or more. The chain employs TRBV28 and TRBJ1-3, with 7 bases matching TRBD1. Germline-derived CDR1 and CDR2 are MDHEN and SYDVKM. CDR3 length equals 16 residues. The V segment lost 4 bases and the J segment 0 bases; nucleotides outside the gene matches: 6. In DNA, the CDR3 is TGTGCCAGCAGTTCTCAAGGACAGGACTCTGGAAACACCATATATTTT. Its protein product is CASSSQGQDSGNTIYF.

This clonotype was counted at least ten times. The chain couples TRBV28 to TRBJ2-7, with a possible D match to TRBD2 (6 bases). V dropped 5 bases and J dropped 5 bases, with 19 bases sitting between them. This CDR3 has 15 residues. Germline CDR1 MDHEN, CDR2 SYDVKM. CDR3 sequence reads: CASSPPLDWGDEQYF. For the CDR3, the DNA is TGTGCCAGCAGTCCGCCGTTGGACTGGGGGGACGAGCAGTACTTC. Supplemented by reference TRBV28 and TRBJ2-7, the full variable domain reads DVKVTQSSRYLVKRTGEKVFLECVQDMDHENMFWYRQDPGLGLRLIYFSYDVKMKEKGDIPEGYSVSREKKERFSLILESASTNQTSMYLCASSPPLDWGDEQYFGPGTRLTVT.

The rearrangement uses TRBV6-1 and TRBJ2-5, with 7 bases lining up with TRBD2. V lost 7 bases, J lost 2 bases, and 10 bases stayed unmatched. The CDR3 consists of 15 residues. The germline CDR1 and CDR2 sequences are MNHNS and SASEGT. CDR3 sequence: CASTTRAGTQETQYF. CDR3 nucleotides: TGTGCCAGCACCACCCGAGCGGGAACACAAGAGACCCAGTACTTC.

This clonotype came up many times. The chain carries TRBV20-1 and TRBJ1-2, with D tentatively TRBD1 (6 bases). The CDR3 has 12 residues. Per the germline V gene, CDR1 is DFQATT and CDR2 is SNEGSKA (reference sequence). The V end lost 3 bases, the J end lost 9 bases, and 14 bases lay between the germline ends. CDR3 DNA sequence: TGCAGTGCTAGCTTGATTCAGGGGAGCTACACCTTC. It is translated as CSASLIQGSYTF.

Details on this clonotype: One end of the junction is discordant with germline, which a read error may explain. The chain employs TRBV20-1 and TRBJ1-2; 7 positions agree with TRBD1. The CDR3 is made up of 15 amino acids. Germline V gene data show CDR1 as DFQATT and CDR2 as SNEGSKA (reference sequence). The CDR3 reads CGAQTGLQGYYGYTF. The CDR3 nucleotides are TGCGGTGCTCAAACAGGACTACAGGGGTACTATGGCTACACCTTC.

This clonotype has ten or more counts. The chain joins TRBV30 to TRBJ1-1; no clear D. The V gene's germline CDR1 is GTSNPN and CDR2 SVGIG (reference sequence). This CDR3 comprises 11 residues. V shed 1 base and J shed 6 bases, with 6 bases lying between them. CDR3 protein: CAWSGGAEAFF. The CDR3 bases are TGTGCCTGGAGTGGCGGCGCTGAAGCTTTCTTT.